The next 28 T cell receptor beta chains were all read from a single sample in a study of long-term antiretroviral therapy in people with HIV. Sequencing relied on immunoSEQ assay v3.0, run at survey level. Clones were read by immunoSEQ multiplex PCR, and TCRdb kept only the in-frame ones, dropping some. The table records roughly 33,000 clones, just under 80% of them present only once. Sequencing used unsorted PBMCs, obtained 3.1 years after starting antiretroviral therapy. The origin of the receptors is a woman between 50 and 59 years old with HIV.

This chain links TRBV7-9 with TRBJ2-7; no reliable D call. The ends were cut back, 3 bases at V and 6 bases at J, with 12 bases in the middle. The germline CDR1 and CDR2 sequences are SEHNR and FQNEAQ (reference sequence). This CDR3 is built from 13 residues. This chain's CDR3 is CASSFSRQGEQYF. CDR3 DNA: TGTGCCAGCAGCTTTTCCCGGCAAGGCGAGCAGTACTTC. The full variable domain, completed using reference TRBV7-9 and TRBJ2-7, is DTGVSQNPRHKITKRGQNVTFRCDPISEHNRLYWYRQTLGQGPEFLTYFQNEAQLEKSRLLSDRFSAERPKGSFSTLEIQRTEQGDSAMYLCASSFSRQGEQYFGPGTRLTVT.

The chain links TRBV11-2 to TRBJ2-7, with D perhaps TRBD1 (6 bases). V gave up 3 bases and J gave up 5 bases, with 26 bases separating them. The germline V gene encodes CDR1 SGHAT and CDR2 FQNNGV. CDR3 length: 18 residues. Here the CDR3 DNA reads TGTGCCAGCAGCTTCCCGACCCAGGGACAAAAAATTAAAGACGAGCAGTACTTC. Translation gives CASSFPTQGQKIKDEQYF.

This clone has a handful of counts. This chain links TRBV4-1 with TRBJ1-2, with TRBD1 identical over 10 bases. Per germline, CDR1 MGHRA and CDR2 YSYEKL. With 4 bases clipped from V and 8 bases from J, the junction kept 7 bases outside the gene matches. This CDR3 spans 14 amino acids. The CDR3 DNA reads TGCGCCAGCAGCCGGGGGGGGACAGGGGACGGCTACACCTTC. Translated, it gives CASSRGGTGDGYTF.

The chain carries TRBV2 and TRBJ2-3; 8 bases fit TRBD1. The germline V gene encodes CDR1 SNHLY and CDR2 FYNNEI. The CDR3 is made up of 15 amino acids. V was pared by 3 bases and J by 4 bases, with 6 bases of the junction left unmatched. As DNA, the CDR3 is TGTGCCAGCAGTGATTGGAGACAGGGGTCAGATACGCAGTATTTT. Translating gives CASSDWRQGSDTQYF.

This clone was seen only a few times. The chain uses TRBV6-5 and TRBJ1-6; possible D gene TRBD1, 5 bases. The germline V gene has CDR1 MNHEY and CDR2 SVGAGI. The CDR3 covers 14 residues. The germline V and J ends were trimmed by 4 bases and 8 bases, with 12 bases remaining between them. The CDR3 DNA sequence: TGTGCCAGCAGTTCAACACAGGCCGATTCACCCCTCCACTTT. Its protein product is CASSSTQADSPLHF.

The chain uses TRBV29-1 and TRBJ2-2; possible D gene TRBD1, 5 bases. The germline V gene has CDR1 SQVTM and CDR2 ANQGSEA. The V gene lost 4 bases and the J gene lost 4 bases, with 10 bases spanning the gap. The CDR3 runs to 13 residues. CDR3 DNA: TGCAGCGTTGTATTTGACAGCACCGGGGAGCTGTTTTTT. Translation gives CSVVFDSTGELFF.

The chain links TRBV5-1 to TRBJ2-5; 9 positions agree with TRBD2. Trimming took 0 bases from V and 1 from J; bases not matched to a gene: 7. The CDR3 spans 17 residues. Per germline, CDR1 SGHRS and CDR2 YFSETQ. The CDR3 spells CASSLGLAEIFQETQYF. In nucleotides, the CDR3 is TGCGCCAGCAGCTTGGGACTAGCGGAAATCTTCCAAGAGACCCAGTACTTC.

This clone has only one observation. The V and J genes are TRBV5-1 and TRBJ2-2; 9 positions match TRBD1. The CDR3 has 13 residues. Germline CDR1 SGHRS, CDR2 YFSETQ. The V segment lost 5 bases and the J segment 6 bases; nucleotides outside the gene matches: 2. CDR3 nucleotide sequence: TGCGCCAGCAGTGACAGGGGGGCCGGGGAGCTGTTTTTT. Its protein is CASSDRGAGELFF.

The chain uses TRBV29-1 and TRBJ1-3, with D unresolved. V was clipped by 0 bases and J by 2 bases, with 8 bases between them. CDR1 and CDR2 from the germline V gene are SQVTM and ANQGSEA. The CDR3 runs to 14 residues. The CDR3 loop is CSVEDDRTGNTIYF. CDR3 DNA: TGCAGCGTTGAAGATGATCGGACTGGAAACACCATATATTTT.

This chain connects TRBV6-1 to TRBJ1-1; D unclear. V was trimmed by 4 bases and J by 0 bases, leaving 12 bases between them. Germline V gene sequence: CDR1 MNHNS, CDR2 SASEGT. This CDR3 is built from 15 residues. DNA of the CDR3: TGTGCCAGCAGTGCCCGACGGACGCTGAACACTGAAGCTTTCTTT. It codes for CASSARRTLNTEAFF.

The genes are TRBV7-3 and TRBJ1-2, with a possible D match to TRBD1 (6 bases). Germline CDR1 is SGHTA and CDR2 is FQGTGA. V shed 5 bases and J shed 0 bases, with 13 bases lying between them. CDR3 length: 15 residues. Written as DNA, the CDR3 is TGTGCCAGCAGCCCGGGGACAATACCTAACTATGGCTACACCTTC. Translated, it gives CASSPGTIPNYGYTF.

The rearrangement uses TRBV6-5 and TRBJ1-4; TRBD1 matches at 7 bases. The V and J ends lost 4 bases and 5 bases, in that order; junction bases with no gene match: 7. In germline, CDR1 is MNHEY, CDR2 SVGAGI. The CDR3 is 15 residues long. The CDR3 sequence: CASSSSGTANEKLFF. The CDR3 DNA sequence: TGTGCCAGCAGTTCCTCTGGGACAGCAAATGAAAAACTGTTTTTT.

The chain joins TRBV2 to TRBJ2-5; D is unclear. The CDR3 consists of 14 residues. Germline values: CDR1 SNHLY, CDR2 FYNNEI. Trimming removed 8 bases from V and 1 base from J, with 14 bases in between. CDR3 in amino acids: CASQPTVTQETQYF. Here the CDR3 DNA reads TGTGCCAGCCAACCGACGGTCACCCAAGAGACCCAGTACTTC.

This clone was counted only a few times. The chain joins TRBV6-5 to TRBJ2-7; 7 bases match TRBD1. V gave up 5 bases and J gave up 2 bases; unmatched junction bases: 3. Germline CDR1 MNHEY, CDR2 SVGAGI. This CDR3 has 13 residues. The CDR3 sequence: CASSLQGTYEQYF. DNA for the CDR3: TGTGCCAGCAGTCTACAGGGGACCTACGAGCAGTACTTC.

This chain's CDR3 is CASSSGAPRYTF. CDR3 in DNA: TGCGCCAGCAGTTCCGGGGCCCCTCGCTACACCTTC. The V and J genes are TRBV4-1 and TRBJ1-2, with TRBD1 as a possible D gene (5 bases). The CDR3 runs 12 residues. From germline, CDR1 is MGHRA and CDR2 YSYEKL. The V and J ends lost 6 bases and 9 bases respectively, with 14 bases between them.

The chain is built from TRBV5-1 and TRBJ2-1; D is ambiguous. The length of the CDR3 is 13 residues. V dropped 0 bases and J dropped 2 bases, with 3 bases sitting between them. CDR1 and CDR2 (germline): SGHRS, YFSETQ. This CDR3 reads CASSLAPYNEQFF. The CDR3 DNA is TGCGCCAGCAGCTTGGCCCCCTACAATGAGCAGTTCTTC.

This chain joins TRBV5-5 and TRBJ2-7; no clear D. The germline CDR1 and CDR2 sequences are SGHKS and YYEKEE (reference sequence). The ends were cut back, 2 bases at V and 2 bases at J, with 8 bases in the middle. There are 13 residues in the CDR3. The CDR3 DNA sequence: TGTGCCAGCAGCTTAACAGCGACCTACGAGCAGTACGTC. Translated, it gives CASSLTATYEQYV.

CDR3: CASSPPSGRPLGEQYF. DNA for the CDR3: TGTGCCAGCTCACCACCCTCAGGGAGGCCCCTGGGAGAGCAGTACTTC. The chain links TRBV18 to TRBJ2-7; weak D call: TRBD2 (6 bases). Looked up from germline, CDR1 is KGHSH and CDR2 is LQKENI. The CDR3 runs to 16 residues. Trimming shortened V by 0 bases and J by 7 bases, and 19 bases separated the two germline ends. Drawing the rest from reference TRBV18 and TRBJ2-7, the complete variable domain is NAGVMQNPRHLVRRRGQEARLRCSPMKGHSHVYWYRQLPEEGLKFMVYLQKENIIDESGMPKERFSAEFPKEGPSILRIQQVVRGDSAAYFCASSPPSGRPLGEQYFGPGTRLTVT.

V is TRBV7-9 and J is TRBJ2-7; 13 bases fit TRBD2. The CDR3 length is 17 residues. V shed 5 bases and J 2 bases; nucleotides not matched to a gene: 9. Germline CDR1 is SEHNR and CDR2 is FQNEAQ (reference sequence). The CDR3 DNA reads as TGTGCCAGCAGCCTAACTAGCGGGGGGGACCTCCCCTACGAGCAGTACTTC. Translated, it gives CASSLTSGGDLPYEQYF.

This chain joins TRBV5-1 and TRBJ1-4; a possible D gene is TRBD1 (6 bases). Germline V lookup: CDR1 SGHRS, CDR2 YFSETQ. This CDR3 region has 16 residues. V lost 0 bases and J 5 bases, leaving 14 bases between the germline ends. The CDR3 region is CASSLATGQGNEKLFF. The CDR3, as DNA: TGCGCCAGCAGCTTGGCTACGGGACAAGGAAATGAAAAACTGTTTTTT.

CDR3 amino acids: CASSSFREETQYF. The CDR3 DNA reads TGTGCCAGCAGCTCTTTTCGGGAAGAGACCCAGTACTTC. The gene calls are TRBV5-6 and TRBJ2-5; D call uncertain. The CDR3 is 13 residues long. V shed 3 bases and J shed 3 bases, with 9 bases lying between them. The germline V gene has CDR1 SGHDT and CDR2 YYEEEE.

The chain couples TRBV6-1 to TRBJ2-5; TRBD1 aligns across 9 bases. The CDR3 is 13 residues long. Germline V gives CDR1 MNHNS, CDR2 SASEGT. The V gene end was trimmed by 6 bases and the J gene end by 4 bases; junction bases not matched to a gene: 3. The CDR3 coding sequence is TGTGCCAGCAGACAGGGGGCGAGAGAGACCCAGTACTTC. Translating it yields CASRQGARETQYF.

The chain links TRBV5-1 to TRBJ2-7; the D gene is possibly TRBD1 (6 bases). The CDR3 spans 13 residues. Trimming took 4 bases from V and 5 from J, leaving 13 bases between them. Germline CDR1 reads SGHRS; CDR2 reads YFSETQ. CDR3 DNA sequence: TGCGCCAGCAGCCAAGGGGGTAGGCACGAGCAGTACTTC. It specifies CASSQGGRHEQYF.

J is TRBJ1-6 and V is TRBV5-8; D unresolved. The V end was cut by 0 bases, the J end by 10 bases, with 8 bases between. This CDR3 region has 13 residues. Germline CDR1 reads SGHTS; CDR2 reads YDEGEE. This CDR3 is CASSLAQSSPLHF. The CDR3, as DNA: TGTGCCAGCAGCTTGGCACAAAGCTCACCCCTCCACTTT.

The rearrangement joins TRBV19 to TRBJ2-2, with a weak D call TRBD1 (6 bases). Per germline, CDR1 LNHDA and CDR2 SQIVND (reference sequence). V gave up 6 bases and J gave up 8 bases, with 19 bases separating them. This CDR3 region has 15 residues. DNA for the CDR3: TGTGCCAGTAGCCCTCGTGGGGGCAGGATGGGGGAGCTGTTTTTT. Its protein is CASSPRGGRMGELFF.

This chain uses TRBV6-1 with TRBJ1-2; TRBD1 might be the D (6 bases). Trimming removed 6 bases from V and 6 bases from J, with 8 bases in between. CDR3 length: 11 amino acids. Per the germline V gene, CDR1 is MNHNS and CDR2 is SASEGT. In DNA form, the CDR3 reads TGTGCCAGCAGCAGGGGTAATGGCTACACCTTC. It encodes CASSRGNGYTF.

The gene calls are TRBV19 and TRBJ1-1; D ambiguous. The germline V gene encodes CDR1 LNHDA and CDR2 SQIVND (reference sequence). The CDR3 is 12 amino acids. V lost 1 base and J lost 8, with 8 bases in between. Here the CDR3 reads CASSIGKGEAFF. DNA for the CDR3: TGTGCCAGTAGTATAGGTAAGGGAGAAGCTTTCTTT.

The chain is built from TRBV30 and TRBJ2-7; 11 bases fit TRBD1. V dropped 3 bases and J dropped 6; count of bases not matched to a gene: 4. Germline V CDR1 and CDR2: GTSNPN, SVGIG (reference sequence). There are 13 residues in the CDR3. The CDR3 DNA reads as TGTGCCTGGAGCTCGGACAGGGGGCGCGAGCAGTACTTC. The encoded protein is CAWSSDRGREQYF.